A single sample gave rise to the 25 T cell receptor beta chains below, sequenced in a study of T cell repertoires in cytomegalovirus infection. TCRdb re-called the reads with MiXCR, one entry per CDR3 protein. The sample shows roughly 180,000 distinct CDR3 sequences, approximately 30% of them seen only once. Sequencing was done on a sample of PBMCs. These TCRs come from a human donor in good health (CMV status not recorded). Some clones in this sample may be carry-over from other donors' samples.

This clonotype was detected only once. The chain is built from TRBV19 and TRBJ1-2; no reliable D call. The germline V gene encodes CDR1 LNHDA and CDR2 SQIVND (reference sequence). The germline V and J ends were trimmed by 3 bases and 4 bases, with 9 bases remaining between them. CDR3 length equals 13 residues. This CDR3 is CASSIILLYGYTF. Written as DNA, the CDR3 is TGTGCCAGTAGTATTATCTTGCTCTATGGCTACACCTTC.

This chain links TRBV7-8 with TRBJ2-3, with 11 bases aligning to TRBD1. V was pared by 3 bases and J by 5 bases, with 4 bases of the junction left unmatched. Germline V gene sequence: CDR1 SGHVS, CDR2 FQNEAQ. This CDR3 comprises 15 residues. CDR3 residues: CASSFRDRGLDTQYF. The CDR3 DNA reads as TGTGCCAGCAGCTTCCGGGACAGGGGGTTAGATACGCAGTATTTT.

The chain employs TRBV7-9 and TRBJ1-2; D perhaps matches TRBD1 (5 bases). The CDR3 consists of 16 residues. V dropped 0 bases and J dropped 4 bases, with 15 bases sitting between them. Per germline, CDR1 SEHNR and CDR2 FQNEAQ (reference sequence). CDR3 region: CASSLAGDTQGYGYTF. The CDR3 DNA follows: TGTGCCAGCAGCTTAGCGGGAGACACCCAGGGCTATGGCTACACCTTC.

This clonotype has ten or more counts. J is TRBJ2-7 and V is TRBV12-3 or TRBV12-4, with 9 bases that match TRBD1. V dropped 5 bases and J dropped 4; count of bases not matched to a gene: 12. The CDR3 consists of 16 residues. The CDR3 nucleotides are TGTGCCAGCAGTAAATCTGGGGGGACAGGGACGTACGAGCAGTACTTC. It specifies CASSKSGGTGTYEQYF.

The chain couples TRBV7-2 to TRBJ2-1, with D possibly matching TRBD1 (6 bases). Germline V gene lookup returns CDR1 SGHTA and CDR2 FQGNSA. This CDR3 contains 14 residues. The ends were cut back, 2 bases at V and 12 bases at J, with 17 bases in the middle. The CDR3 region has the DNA TGTGCCAGCAGCTTACCCCCCCCAGGGGTAGGGCAGTTCTTC. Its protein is CASSLPPPGVGQFF.

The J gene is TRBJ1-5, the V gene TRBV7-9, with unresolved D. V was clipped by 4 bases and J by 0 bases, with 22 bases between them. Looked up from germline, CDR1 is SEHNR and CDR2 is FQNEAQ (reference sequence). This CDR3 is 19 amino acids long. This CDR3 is CASSSSIWTADYSNQPQHF. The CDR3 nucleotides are TGTGCCAGCAGCTCCTCAATTTGGACGGCTGATTATAGCAATCAGCCCCAGCATTTT.

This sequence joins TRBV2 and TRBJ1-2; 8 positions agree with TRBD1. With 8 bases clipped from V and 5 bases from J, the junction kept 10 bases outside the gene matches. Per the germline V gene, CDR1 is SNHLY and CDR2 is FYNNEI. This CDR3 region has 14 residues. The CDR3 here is CASDLTGEGYGYTF. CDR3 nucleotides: TGTGCCAGCGACTTGACAGGGGAAGGATATGGCTACACCTTC.

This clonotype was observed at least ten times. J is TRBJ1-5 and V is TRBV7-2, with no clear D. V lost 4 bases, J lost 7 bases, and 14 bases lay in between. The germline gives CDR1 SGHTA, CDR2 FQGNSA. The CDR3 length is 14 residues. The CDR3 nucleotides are TGTGCCAGCAGCTCCCCACAGTTTCTCCAGCCCCAGCATTTT. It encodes CASSSPQFLQPQHF.

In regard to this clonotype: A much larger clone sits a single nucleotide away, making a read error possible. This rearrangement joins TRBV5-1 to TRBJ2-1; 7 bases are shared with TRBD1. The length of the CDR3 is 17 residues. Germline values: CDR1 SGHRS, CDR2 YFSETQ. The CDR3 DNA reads TGCGCCAACAGCATAGGCCGGGACAGACCATCCTACAATGAGCAGTTCTTC. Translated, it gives CANSIGRDRPSYNEQFF. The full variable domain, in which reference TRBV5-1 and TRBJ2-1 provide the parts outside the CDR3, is KAGVTQTPRYLIKTRGQQVTLSCSPISGHRSVSWYQQTPGQGLQFLFEYFSETQRNKGNFPGRFSGRQFSNSRSEMNVSTLELGDSALYLCANSIGRDRPSYNEQFFGPGTRLTVL.

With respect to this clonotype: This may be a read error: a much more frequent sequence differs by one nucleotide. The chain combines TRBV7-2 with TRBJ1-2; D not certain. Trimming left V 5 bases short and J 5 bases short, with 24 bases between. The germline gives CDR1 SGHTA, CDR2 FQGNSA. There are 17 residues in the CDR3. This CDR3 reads CASSLSLAAKVKYGYTF. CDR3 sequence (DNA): TGTGCCAGCAGCCTAAGTCTGGCAGCTAAAGTTAAGTATGGCTACACCTTC.

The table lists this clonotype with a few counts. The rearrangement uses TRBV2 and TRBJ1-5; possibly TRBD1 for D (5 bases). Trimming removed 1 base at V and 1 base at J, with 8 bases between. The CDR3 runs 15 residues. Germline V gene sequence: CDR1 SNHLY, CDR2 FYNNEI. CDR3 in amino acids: CASSEDQGSNQPQHF. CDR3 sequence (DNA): TGTGCCAGCAGTGAAGATCAGGGAAGCAATCAGCCCCAGCATTTT.

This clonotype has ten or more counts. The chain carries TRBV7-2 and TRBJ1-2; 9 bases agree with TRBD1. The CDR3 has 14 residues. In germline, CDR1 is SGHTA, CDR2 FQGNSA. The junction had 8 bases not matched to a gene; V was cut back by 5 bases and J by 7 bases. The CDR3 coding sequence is TGTGCCAGCAGCCTGGTCGGGACAGGGTTTGGCTACACCTTC. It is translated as CASSLVGTGFGYTF.

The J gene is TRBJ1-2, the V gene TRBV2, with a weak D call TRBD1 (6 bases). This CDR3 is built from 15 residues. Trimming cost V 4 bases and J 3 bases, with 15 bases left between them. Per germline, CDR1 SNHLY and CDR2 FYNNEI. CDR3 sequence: CASSAYREGDYGYTF. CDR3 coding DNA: TGTGCCAGCAGTGCATACAGGGAGGGGGACTATGGCTACACCTTC.

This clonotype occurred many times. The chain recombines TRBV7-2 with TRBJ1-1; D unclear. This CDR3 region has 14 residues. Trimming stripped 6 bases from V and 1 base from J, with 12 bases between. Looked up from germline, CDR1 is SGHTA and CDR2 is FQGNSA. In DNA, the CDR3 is TGTGCCAGCAGTCCACGCGGCTCGAACACTGAAGCTTTCTTT. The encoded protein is CASSPRGSNTEAFF.

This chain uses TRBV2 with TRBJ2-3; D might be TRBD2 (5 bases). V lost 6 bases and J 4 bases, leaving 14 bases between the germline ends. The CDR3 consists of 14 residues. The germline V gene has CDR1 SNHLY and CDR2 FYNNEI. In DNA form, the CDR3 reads TGTGCCAGCAGCCTGCGGGTTGTGCCAGATACGCAGTATTTT. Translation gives CASSLRVVPDTQYF. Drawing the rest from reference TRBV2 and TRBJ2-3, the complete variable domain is EPEVTQTPSHQVTQMGQEVILRCVPISNHLYFYWYRQILGQKVEFLVSFYNNEISEKSEIFDDQFSVERPDGSNFTLKIRSTKLEDSAMYFCASSLRVVPDTQYFGPGTRLTVL.

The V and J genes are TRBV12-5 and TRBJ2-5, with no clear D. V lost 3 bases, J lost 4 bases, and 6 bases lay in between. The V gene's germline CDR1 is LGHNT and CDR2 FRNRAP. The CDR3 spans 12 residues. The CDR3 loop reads CASGLRGETQYF. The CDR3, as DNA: TGTGCTAGTGGTTTAAGAGGAGAGACCCAGTACTTC. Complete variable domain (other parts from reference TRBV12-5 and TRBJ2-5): DARVTQTPRHKVTEMGQEVTMRCQPILGHNTVFWYRQTMMQGLELLAYFRNRAPLDDSGMPKDRFSAEMPDATLATLKIQPSEPRDSAVYFCASGLRGETQYFGPGTRLLVL.

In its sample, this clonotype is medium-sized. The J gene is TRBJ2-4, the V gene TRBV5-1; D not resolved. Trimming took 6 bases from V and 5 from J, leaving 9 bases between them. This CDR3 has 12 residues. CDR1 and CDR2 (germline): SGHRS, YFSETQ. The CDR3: CASTGSQNIQYF. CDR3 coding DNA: TGCGCCAGCACGGGTAGCCAAAACATTCAGTACTTC.

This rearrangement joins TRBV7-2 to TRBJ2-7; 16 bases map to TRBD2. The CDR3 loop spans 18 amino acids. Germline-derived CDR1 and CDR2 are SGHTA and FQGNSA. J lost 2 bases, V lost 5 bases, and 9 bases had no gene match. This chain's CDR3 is CASSLYGTSGGEAYEQYF. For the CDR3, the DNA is TGTGCCAGCAGCCTGTACGGGACTAGCGGGGGGGAAGCCTACGAGCAGTACTTC.

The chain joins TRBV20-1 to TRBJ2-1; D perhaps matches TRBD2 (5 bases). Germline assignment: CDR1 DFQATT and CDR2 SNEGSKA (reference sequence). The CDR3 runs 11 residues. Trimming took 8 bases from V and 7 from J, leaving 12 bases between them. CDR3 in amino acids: CSTGVRNEQFF. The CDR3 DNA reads TGCAGTACCGGGGTAAGGAATGAGCAGTTCTTC.

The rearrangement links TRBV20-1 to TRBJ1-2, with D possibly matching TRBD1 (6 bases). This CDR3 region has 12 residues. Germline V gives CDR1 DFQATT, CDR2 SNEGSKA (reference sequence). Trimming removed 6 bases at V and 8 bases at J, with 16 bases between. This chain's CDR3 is CSAIRGLGGYTF. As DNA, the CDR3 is TGCAGTGCCATAAGGGGGTTGGGAGGCTACACCTTC.

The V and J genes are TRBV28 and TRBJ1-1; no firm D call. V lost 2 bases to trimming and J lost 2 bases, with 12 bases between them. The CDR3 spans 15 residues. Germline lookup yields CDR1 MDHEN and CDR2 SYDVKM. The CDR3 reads CASSLPAGLNTEAFF. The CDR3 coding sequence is TGTGCCAGCAGTTTACCCGCCGGGCTAAACACTGAAGCTTTCTTT.

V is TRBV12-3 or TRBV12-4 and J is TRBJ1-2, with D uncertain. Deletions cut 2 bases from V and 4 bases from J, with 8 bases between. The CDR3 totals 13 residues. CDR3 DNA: TGTGCCAGCAGTTTACGGGTTCGCTATGGCTACACCTTC. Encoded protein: CASSLRVRYGYTF.

CDR3 nucleotide sequence: TGTGCCAGCAGCTTCCAAACACCGGGACGGCTACCTGCAACTAATGAAAAACTGTTTTTT. It is translated as CASSFQTPGRLPATNEKLFF. V is TRBV11-2 and J is TRBJ1-4; tentatively, D is TRBD1 (5 bases). Germline loops: CDR1 SGHAT, CDR2 FQNNGV. The CDR3 loop spans 20 amino acids. V was cut by 3 bases and J by 0 bases, with 23 bases left in between. The complete variable domain, with remaining parts taken from reference TRBV11-2 and TRBJ1-4, reads EAGVAQSPRYKIIEKRQSVAFWCNPISGHATLYWYQQILGQGPKLLIQFQNNGVVDDSQLPKDRFSAERLKGVDSTLKIQPAKLEDSAVYLCASSFQTPGRLPATNEKLFFGSGTQLSVL.

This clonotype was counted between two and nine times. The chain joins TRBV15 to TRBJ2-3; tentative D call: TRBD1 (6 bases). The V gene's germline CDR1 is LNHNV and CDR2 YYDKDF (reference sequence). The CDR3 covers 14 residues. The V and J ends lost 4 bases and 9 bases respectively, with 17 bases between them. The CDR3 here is CATSTQTGSRTQYF. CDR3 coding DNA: TGTGCCACCAGCACCCAAACAGGGAGTCGAACGCAGTATTTT.

CDR3 protein: CASSSQEGGKDTQYF. The DNA for the CDR3 is TGCGCCAGCAGCTCCCAGGAAGGGGGTAAGGATACGCAGTATTTT. This chain joins TRBV5-1 and TRBJ2-3, with a possible D match to TRBD1 (6 bases). V lost 3 bases, J lost 6 bases, and 17 bases lay in between. Germline V lookup: CDR1 SGHRS, CDR2 YFSETQ. The CDR3 covers 15 residues. Combining the CDR3 with reference TRBV5-1 and TRBJ2-3 gives the whole variable domain KAGVTQTPRYLIKTRGQQVTLSCSPISGHRSVSWYQQTPGQGLQFLFEYFSETQRNKGNFPGRFSGRQFSNSRSEMNVSTLELGDSALYLCASSSQEGGKDTQYFGPGTRLTVL.